This note documents a single T cell receptor (beta chain) sequence. Donors were Caucasian adults residing in Nashville, Tennessee, USA. Trimming left V 3 bases short and J 3 bases short, with 8 bases between. The CDR3 is 13 residues long. Per germline, CDR1 MDHEN and CDR2 SYDVKM. This sample stems from a study of shared clonotypes between healthy human individuals. TCRdb's copy holds only in-frame clones and misses some; the assay was immunoSEQ multiplex PCR. The table has around 700,000 clones, 55% to 85% seen once. This receptor was obtained from a woman in her twenties or thirties in good health. The chain combines TRBV28 with TRBJ1-1; unclear D gene. The sequenced sample consisted of memory CD4+ T cells sorted from blood. Regarding subset: CD45RA-negative fraction. The CDR3 DNA sequence: TGTGCCAGCAGTTTTGGTCCGTACACTGAAGCTTTCTTT. Its protein product is CASSFGPYTEAFF.